The entry below describes one TCR beta chain. The data originate from a study of T-cell reconstitution after alpha-beta-depleted transplantation in children. The CDR3 runs 15 residues. Germline lookup yields CDR1 DFQATT and CDR2 SNEGSKA (reference sequence). Between the trimmed V and J ends, which lost 3 bases and 2 bases, there was a span of 14 bases. Preparation of the TCRbeta library used unique molecular identifiers. TCRdb independently ran MiXCR on the PCR reads; one entry per CDR3 protein. There are about 410,000 distinct CDR3 sequences in the sample; about a fifth occur only once, and 3% to 4% lies in the top ten.

V is TRBV20-1 and J is TRBJ1-5; possibly TRBD1 for D (6 bases). The starting material was PBMCs from the stem cell graft donor, obtained from the stem cell graft. The TCR was taken from a human donor who donated a stem cell graft to a child with acute myeloid leukemia. CDR3 protein: CSARLQGRGNQPQHF. CDR3 coding DNA: TGCAGTGCTAGGTTGCAGGGGCGAGGCAATCAGCCCCAGCATTTT.